These T cell receptor beta chains were read from a single sample in a study of blood T cells in healthy people across ages. MiXCR was run by TCRdb on the 5' RACE reads, yielding one entry per CDR3 protein. This sample has about 1.8 million distinct CDR3 sequences, with 49% found just once. The sequenced sample consisted of blood. The origin of the receptors is a woman aged 40 to 49 in good health. Both conserved end residues are part of each CDR3. The D gene is left open where the match is weak. Clone size is not always given. Where it is, it says once, few, many or a class for expanded clones.

D gene	clone size	V gene	J gene	CDR3 length	CDR3 protein	CDR3 DNA
TRBD2	-	TRBV15	TRBJ2-3	16	CATSRDLAGVGATQYF	TGTGCCACCAGCAGAGATCTAGCGGGGGTTGGAGCTACGCAGTATTTT
-	-	TRBV27	TRBJ2-5	14	CASSLLAEGETQYF	TGTGCCAGCAGTTTATTAGCGGAGGGGGAGACCCAGTACTTC
-	-	TRBV7-2	TRBJ2-7	12	CASSNTSYEQYF	TGTGCCAGCAGCAACACCTCCTACGAGCAGTACTTC
TRBD2	few	TRBV20-1	TRBJ2-3	19	CSASTLRPGTSGRTDTQYF	TGCAGTGCTTCGACCCTCAGACCAGGGACTAGCGGACGCACAGATACGCAGTATTTT
-	-	TRBV4-3	TRBJ2-6	16	CASSQERQAGANVLTF	TGCGCCAGCAGCCAAGAGCGACAAGCTGGGGCCAACGTCCTGACTTTC
-	-	TRBV27	TRBJ2-3	15	CASSPRDRPTDTQYF	TGTGCCAGCAGTCCACGGGACCGTCCTACAGATACGCAGTATTTT
TRBD2	-	TRBV7-2	TRBJ2-3	19	CASSLGTLAGGLGLDTQYF	TGTGCCAGCAGCTTAGGAACCCTAGCGGGGGGGCTGGGTTTGGATACGCAGTATTTT
-	-	TRBV5-5	TRBJ1-5	15	CASSLGPGLVQPQHF	TGTGCCAGCAGCTTGGGGCCAGGGCTGGTACAGCCCCAGCATTTT
-	once	TRBV3-1	TRBJ1-2	14	CASSPRGSTEGYTF	TGTGCCAGCAGCCCCCGGGGCAGTACTGAGGGCTACACCTTC
-	-	TRBV12-5	TRBJ2-1	13	CASGAGHYNEQFF	TGTGCTAGTGGTGCAGGACACTACAATGAGCAGTTCTTC
TRBD1	-	TRBV6-2/TRBV6-3	TRBJ1-4	15	CASRPGGPTNEKLFF	TGTGCCAGCCGGCCAGGGGGACCAACTAATGAAAAACTGTTTTTT
-	-	TRBV7-2	TRBJ1-2	14	CASRGARGLNGYTF	TGTGCCAGCAGGGGAGCGAGGGGGTTGAATGGCTACACCTTC
TRBD1	-	TRBV28	TRBJ2-7	14	CASSRGQGAVEQYF	TGTGCCAGCAGCCGCGGACAGGGGGCGGTCGAGCAGTACTTC
TRBD1	-	TRBV4-2	TRBJ1-1	15	CASSQGGQLNTEAFF	TGTGCCAGCAGCCAAGGGGGACAGCTGAACACTGAAGCTTTCTTT
-	few	TRBV4-3	TRBJ2-6	18	CASSLSGSGISGANVLTF	TGCGCCAGCAGTCTCTCAGGGTCAGGGATCTCTGGGGCCAACGTCCTGACTTTC
TRBD1	-	TRBV5-6	TRBJ1-2	16	CASSLAFDRGRYGYTF	TGTGCCAGCAGCTTGGCTTTTGACAGGGGAAGGTATGGCTACACCTTC
TRBD2	-	TRBV4-1	TRBJ2-5	16	CASSVLLAGGRGTQYF	TGCGCCAGCAGTGTCTTGCTAGCGGGGGGGCGAGGGACCCAGTACTTC
-	-	TRBV10-3	TRBJ2-5	12	CAISGDGEAQYF	TGTGCCATCAGTGGTGACGGAGAGGCCCAGTACTTC
-	-	TRBV20-1	TRBJ2-3	15	CSADVRGRYTDTQYF	TGCAGTGCTGACGTCCGAGGGCGGTACACAGATACGCAGTATTTT
TRBD1	few	TRBV6-5	TRBJ1-1	13	CASRPQGATEAFF	TGTGCCAGCAGGCCACAGGGGGCCACTGAAGCTTTCTTT
-	-	TRBV6-1	TRBJ1-5	15	CASSEYRDGNQPQHF	TGTGCCAGCAGTGAATACAGGGATGGCAATCAGCCCCAGCATTTT
-	-	TRBV18	TRBJ2-1	13	CASSAVMGNEQFF	TGTGCCAGCTCAGCTGTCATGGGGAATGAGCAGTTCTTC
-	few	TRBV2	TRBJ2-7	12	CASSAGWNEQYF	TGTGCCAGCAGTGCAGGGTGGAACGAGCAGTACTTC
-	few	TRBV5-1	TRBJ2-7	14	CASSLTGVVYEQYF	TGCGCCAGCAGCTTGACCGGGGTAGTCTACGAGCAGTACTTC
-	few	TRBV7-9	TRBJ2-1	12	CASTDRGDEQFF	TGTGCCAGCACCGACCGGGGAGATGAGCAGTTCTTC
TRBD1	few	TRBV4-2	TRBJ2-6	17	CASSRRTGGSGANVLTF	TGTGCCAGCAGCCGACGGACAGGGGGCTCTGGGGCCAACGTCCTGACTTTC
-	few	TRBV28	TRBJ2-1	15	CASSFPRIPFNEQFF	TGTGCCAGCAGTTTTCCGCGGATTCCCTTCAATGAGCAGTTCTTC
-	-	TRBV20-1	TRBJ2-3	11	CSATSGDTQYF	TGCAGTGCAACTTCAGGGGATACGCAGTATTTT
TRBD1	once	TRBV3-1	TRBJ1-2	15	CASSQPGTASRGYTF	TGTGCCAGCAGCCAGCCCGGGACAGCTAGTCGCGGCTACACCTTC
TRBD1	-	TRBV18	TRBJ1-6	16	CASLLMVQGQNSPLHF	TGTGCCAGCTTACTTATGGTACAGGGGCAAAATTCACCCCTCCACTTT
-	once	TRBV2	TRBJ2-1	14	CARKYDRNPNEQFF	TGTGCCAGAAAATACGACAGAAATCCCAATGAGCAGTTCTTC
-	few	TRBV10-3	TRBJ2-3	13	CAISPLIPDTQYF	TGTGCCATCAGCCCCCTCATACCAGATACGCAGTATTTT
-	few	TRBV5-1	TRBJ2-1	13	CASNQINKDGQFF	TGCGCCAGCAATCAAATCAACAAGGACGGGCAGTTCTTC
TRBD1	many	TRBV4-1	TRBJ2-5	17	CASSHPRDRGHEETQYF	TGCGCCAGCAGCCATCCCCGGGACAGGGGGCATGAAGAGACCCAGTACTTC
-	few	TRBV28	TRBJ2-7	14	CASLDGAPHYEQYF	TGTGCCAGCCTCGACGGGGCCCCCCACTACGAGCAGTACTTC
-	-	TRBV12-3/TRBV12-4	TRBJ1-1	14	CASSSSAANTEAFF	TGTGCCAGCAGTTCATCCGCAGCGAACACTGAAGCTTTCTTT
-	few	TRBV7-9	TRBJ1-2	16	CASSETYRIDNYGYTF	TGTGCCAGCAGCGAAACGTACAGGATTGACAACTATGGCTACACCTTC
TRBD1	-	TRBV7-8	TRBJ1-1	19	CASSLVPRPGTGTNTEAFF	TGTGCCAGCAGCTTAGTACCCCGTCCCGGGACAGGGACGAACACTGAAGCTTTCTTT
TRBD1	-	TRBV25-1	TRBJ1-2	14	CASIPTGFNYGYTF	TGTGCCAGCATCCCGACAGGGTTTAACTATGGCTACACCTTC
TRBD1	few	TRBV27	TRBJ2-1	17	CASSLRIGGQGGLEQFF	TGTGCCAGCAGTCTACGAATAGGGGGACAGGGTGGACTGGAGCAGTTCTTC
TRBD1	-	TRBV29-1	TRBJ2-1	11	CSGDRIHEQFF	TGCAGCGGGGACAGGATCCATGAGCAGTTCTTC
TRBD2	once	TRBV15	TRBJ2-1	13	CATRGGNDNEQFF	TGTGCCACCCGGGGGGGGAACGACAATGAGCAGTTCTTC
TRBD2	few	TRBV7-2	TRBJ2-1	14	CASSPGLAGVEQFF	TGTGCCAGCAGCCCGGGACTAGCGGGGGTTGAGCAGTTCTTC
-	few	TRBV6-1	TRBJ2-4	13	CASTGAQGNIQYF	TGTGCCAGCACGGGGGCGCAAGGGAACATTCAGTACTTC
-	-	TRBV7-9	TRBJ2-7	14	CASSLGQGSSEQYF	TGTGCCAGCAGCTTAGGGCAGGGATCGAGCGAGCAGTACTTC
-	-	TRBV27	TRBJ1-2	14	CASSPNGGIYGYTF	TGTGCCAGCAGTCCCAATGGCGGGATCTATGGCTACACCTTC
-	-	TRBV12-3/TRBV12-4	TRBJ1-4	16	CASSFGRAGGDEKLFF	TGTGCCAGCAGTTTCGGGCGGGCCGGCGGTGATGAAAAACTGTTTTTT